This TCR beta chain stems from a study of CD8+CD57+ T cells in acquired aplastic anemia. V lost 5 bases to trimming and J lost 7 bases, with 20 bases between them. CDR1 is SGHAT, CDR2 FQNNGV, per germline. This CDR3 is 16 amino acids long. It was genomic DNA that served as the template for profiling TCR beta VDJ and CDR3. TCRdb passed the reads through MiXCR, listing each CDR3 protein once. The sample lists about 200,000 distinct CDR3 sequences; approximately 65% were seen once. Those patients picked for sequencing had displayed CD8+CD57+ cell expansion on flow cytometry. This receptor was taken from a human donor with aplastic anemia. The chain couples TRBV11-2 to TRBJ1-4; D might be TRBD1 (5 bases). Sequencing input: sorted CD4+, CD8+, or CD8+CD57+ T cells (not recorded which) from PBMCs. The CDR3, as DNA: TGTGCCAGCAGCCAAGATTGGAGAGGGGCGTCTGAAAAACTGTTTTTT. This translates into CASSQDWRGASEKLFF.